This T cell receptor (beta chain) was found in a study of a mutant IDH1 vaccine in newly diagnosed glioma. Points on this clone: The antigen is not known.

The CDR3 runs 12 residues. The germline V gene has CDR1 SEHNR and CDR2 FQNEAQ (reference sequence). Trimming stripped 4 bases from V and 4 bases from J, with 7 bases between. Specified time point: week 23, last vaccination. Alongside topical imiquimod, each dose of vaccine comprised 300 ug of mutant IDH1 20-mer peptide. TCRdb's copy holds only in-frame clones and misses some; the assay was immunoSEQ multiplex PCR. The table shows around 40,000 clones, with approximately 76% occurring only once. V usage is TRBV7-9 and J usage is TRBJ2-5; no definite D call. This clonotype originated in a man in his fifties with glioma. The sample was PBMCs, taken from a glioma patient whose treatment included an IDH1 peptide vaccine. This CDR3 reads CASSSRPETQYF. DNA of the CDR3: TGTGCCAGCAGCTCCCGACCAGAGACCCAGTACTTC.